This T cell receptor beta chain was captured in a study of untreated major depressive disorder. General study points: Only three preselected Vbeta families were compared in sequencing. TRBV05-01 (Vbeta 5.1) usage was higher in CD4+ T cells of depressed patients than controls.

The table came from immunoSEQ multiplex PCR; TCRdb's copy has only in-frame clones and leaves some out. The data contain under 15,000 clones, about 90% of them singletons. CDR1 and CDR2 (germline): SQVTM, ANQGSEA. CDR3 length equals 13 residues. V lost 7 bases and J lost 1; bases outside the gene matches: 6. Regarding this clone: The antigen is undetermined.

Patients had DSM-IV major depressive disorder with a Hamilton Depression score of at least 18. Each donor gave approximately 28 ml of EDTA blood. The source material was CD4+ T cells from PBMCs. The chain uses TRBV29-1 and TRBJ1-1; 7 nucleotides align to TRBD1. This TCR was recovered from a man younger than 45 with major depressive disorder. The CDR3 DNA sequence: TGCAGCGCCCGGGACAGCGCGAACACTGAAGCTTTCTTT. Protein product: CSARDSANTEAFF.